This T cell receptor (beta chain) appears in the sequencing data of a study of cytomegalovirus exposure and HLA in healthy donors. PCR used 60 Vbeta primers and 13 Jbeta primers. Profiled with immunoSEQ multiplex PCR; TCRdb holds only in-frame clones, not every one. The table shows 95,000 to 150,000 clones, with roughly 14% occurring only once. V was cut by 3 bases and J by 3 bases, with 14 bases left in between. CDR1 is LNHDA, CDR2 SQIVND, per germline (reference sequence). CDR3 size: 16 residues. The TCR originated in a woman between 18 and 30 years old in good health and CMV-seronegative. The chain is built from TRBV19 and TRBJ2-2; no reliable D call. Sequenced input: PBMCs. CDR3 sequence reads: CASSIPWPADTGELFF. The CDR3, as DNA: TGTGCCAGTAGTATCCCTTGGCCCGCGGACACCGGGGAGCTGTTTTTT.